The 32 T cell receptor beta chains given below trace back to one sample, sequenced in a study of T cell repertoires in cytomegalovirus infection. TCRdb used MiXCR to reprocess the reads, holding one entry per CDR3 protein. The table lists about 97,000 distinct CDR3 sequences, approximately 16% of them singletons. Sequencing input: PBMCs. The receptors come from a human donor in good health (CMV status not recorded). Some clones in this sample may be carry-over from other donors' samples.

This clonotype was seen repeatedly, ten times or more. This CDR3 reads CASSVGQGNTGELFF. CDR3 DNA sequence: TGTGCCAGCAGCGTCGGACAGGGGAACACCGGGGAGCTGTTTTTT. The V gene is TRBV2, the J gene TRBJ2-2; 8 bases match TRBD1. Trimming took 6 bases from V and 1 from J; bases not matched to a gene: 4. The CDR3 loop spans 15 amino acids. The germline CDR1 and CDR2 sequences are SNHLY and FYNNEI.

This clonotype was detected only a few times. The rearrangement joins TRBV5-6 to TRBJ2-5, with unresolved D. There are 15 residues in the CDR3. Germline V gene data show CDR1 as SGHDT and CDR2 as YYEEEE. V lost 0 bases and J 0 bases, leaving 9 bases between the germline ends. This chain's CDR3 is CASSLDLHHQETQYF. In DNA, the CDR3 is TGTGCCAGCAGCTTGGATTTACACCACCAAGAGACCCAGTACTTC.

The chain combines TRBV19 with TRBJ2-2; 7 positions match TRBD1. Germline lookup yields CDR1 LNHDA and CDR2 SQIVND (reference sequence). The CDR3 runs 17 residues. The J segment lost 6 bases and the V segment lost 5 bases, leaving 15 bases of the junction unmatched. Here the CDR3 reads CASSPHNRGEGSGELFF. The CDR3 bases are TGTGCCAGTAGTCCCCACAACAGGGGCGAGGGCTCCGGGGAGCTGTTTTTT.

The CDR3 DNA follows: TGCGCCAGCAGGAACAGGGGGACCTACGAGCAGTACTTC. This encodes CASRNRGTYEQYF. V usage is TRBV5-1 and J usage is TRBJ2-7, with 8 nucleotides matching TRBD1. CDR3 length equals 13 residues. CDR1 SGHRS and CDR2 YFSETQ come from the germline V gene. V dropped 5 bases and J dropped 2; count of bases not matched to a gene: 3.

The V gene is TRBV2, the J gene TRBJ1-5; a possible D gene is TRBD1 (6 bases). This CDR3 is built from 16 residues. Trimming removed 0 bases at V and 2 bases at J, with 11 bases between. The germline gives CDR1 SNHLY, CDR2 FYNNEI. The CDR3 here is CASSEAPRGGNQPQHF. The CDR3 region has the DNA TGTGCCAGCAGTGAAGCGCCCAGGGGAGGCAATCAGCCCCAGCATTTT.

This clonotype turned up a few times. Written as DNA, the CDR3 is TGTGCCAGCAGCCGATCAGGGACTAGCGGGGGGCGGAACTACGAGCAGTACTTC. Its translation: CASSRSGTSGGRNYEQYF. The rearrangement joins TRBV6-5 to TRBJ2-7, with TRBD2 matching 15 bases. Germline assignment: CDR1 MNHEY and CDR2 SVGAGI. This CDR3 has 18 amino acids. The junction had 12 bases not matched to a gene; V was cut back by 6 bases and J by 3 bases.

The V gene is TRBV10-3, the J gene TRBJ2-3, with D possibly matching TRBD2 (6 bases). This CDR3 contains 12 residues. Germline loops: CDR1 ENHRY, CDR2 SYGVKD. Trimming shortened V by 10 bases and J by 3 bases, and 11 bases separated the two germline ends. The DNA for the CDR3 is TGTGCCACCACTAGCTCTACAGATACGCAGTATTTT. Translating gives CATTSSTDTQYF.

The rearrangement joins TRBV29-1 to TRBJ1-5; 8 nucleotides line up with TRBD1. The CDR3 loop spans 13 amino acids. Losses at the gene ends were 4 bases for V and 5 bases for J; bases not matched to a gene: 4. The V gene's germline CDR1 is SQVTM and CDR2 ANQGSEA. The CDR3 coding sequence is TGCAGCGTTGCCAGGGGGCGTGATCAGCCCCAGCATTTT. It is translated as CSVARGRDQPQHF. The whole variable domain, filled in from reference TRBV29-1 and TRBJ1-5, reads SAVISQKPSRDICQRGTSLTIQCQVDSQVTMMFWYRQQPGQSLTLIATANQGSEATYESGFVIDKFPISRPNLTFSTLTVSNMSPEDSSIYLCSVARGRDQPQHFGDGTRLSIL.

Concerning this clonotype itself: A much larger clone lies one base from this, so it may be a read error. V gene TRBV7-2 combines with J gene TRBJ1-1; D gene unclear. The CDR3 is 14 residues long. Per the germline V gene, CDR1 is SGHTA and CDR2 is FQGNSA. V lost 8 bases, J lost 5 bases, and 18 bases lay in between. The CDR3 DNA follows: TGTGCCAGCGGCATGACCCGGGGAGGGACTGAAGCTTTCTTT. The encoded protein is CASGMTRGGTEAFF. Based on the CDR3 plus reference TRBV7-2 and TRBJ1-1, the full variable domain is GAGVSQSPSNKVTEKGKDVELRCDPISGHTALYWYRQSLGQGLEFLIYFQGNSAPDKSGLPSDRFSAERTGGSVSTLTIQRTQQEDSAVYLCASGMTRGGTEAFFGQGTRLTVV.

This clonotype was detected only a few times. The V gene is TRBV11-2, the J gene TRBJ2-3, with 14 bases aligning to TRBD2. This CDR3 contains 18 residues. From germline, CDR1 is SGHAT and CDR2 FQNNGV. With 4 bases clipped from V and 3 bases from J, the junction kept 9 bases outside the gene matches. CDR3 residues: CASSSNSGLAGGTDTQYF. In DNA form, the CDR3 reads TGTGCCAGCAGCTCGAACTCCGGACTAGCGGGAGGAACAGATACGCAGTATTTT.

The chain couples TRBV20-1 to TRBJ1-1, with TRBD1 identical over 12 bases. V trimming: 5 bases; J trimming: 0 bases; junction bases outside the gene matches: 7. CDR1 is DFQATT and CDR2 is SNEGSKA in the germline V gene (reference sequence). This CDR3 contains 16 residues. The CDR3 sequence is CSAFSGQGAVNTEAFF. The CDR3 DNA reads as TGCAGTGCTTTCTCGGGACAGGGGGCGGTGAACACTGAAGCTTTCTTT.

CDR3 nucleotide sequence: TGTGCCAGCAGTTTATCCCAGAGGGGTCAGCCCCAGCATTTT. It codes for CASSLSQRGQPQHF. This sequence joins TRBV27 and TRBJ1-5; tentative D call: TRBD1 (5 bases). Trimming removed 0 bases from V and 6 bases from J, with 9 bases in between. There are 14 residues in the CDR3. CDR1 and CDR2 from the germline V gene are MNHEY and SMNVEV (reference sequence).

This CDR3 is CASSRTRSGGSGDTQYF. In nucleotides, the CDR3 is TGCGCCAGCAGCCGGACACGCAGTGGGGGGTCGGGAGATACGCAGTATTTT. The chain is built from TRBV4-1 and TRBJ2-3, with TRBD2 as a possible D gene (6 bases). V was clipped by 4 bases and J by 5 bases, with 22 bases between them. CDR3 length equals 17 residues. Germline V gene data show CDR1 as MGHRA and CDR2 as YSYEKL.

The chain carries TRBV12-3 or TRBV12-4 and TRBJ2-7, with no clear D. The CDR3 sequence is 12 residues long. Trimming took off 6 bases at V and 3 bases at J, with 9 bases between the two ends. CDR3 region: CASSQENYEQYF. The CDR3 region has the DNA TGTGCCAGCAGCCAGGAAAACTACGAGCAGTACTTC.

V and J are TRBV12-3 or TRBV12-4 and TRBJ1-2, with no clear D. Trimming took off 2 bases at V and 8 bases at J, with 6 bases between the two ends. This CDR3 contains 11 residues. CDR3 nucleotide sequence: TGTGCCAGCAGTTTAAACCGGGGCTACACCTTC. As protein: CASSLNRGYTF.

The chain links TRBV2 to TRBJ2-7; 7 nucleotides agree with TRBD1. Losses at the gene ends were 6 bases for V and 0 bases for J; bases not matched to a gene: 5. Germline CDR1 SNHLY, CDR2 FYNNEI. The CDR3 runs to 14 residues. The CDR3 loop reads CASRDRRSSYEQYF. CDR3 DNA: TGTGCCAGCAGGGACAGGAGATCCTCCTACGAGCAGTACTTC.

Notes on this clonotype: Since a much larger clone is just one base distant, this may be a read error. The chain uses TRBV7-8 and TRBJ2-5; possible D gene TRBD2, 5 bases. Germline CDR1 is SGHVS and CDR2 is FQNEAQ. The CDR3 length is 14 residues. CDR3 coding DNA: TGTGCCAGCAGCGAGGGAAGCCCCCAAGAGAGCCAGTACTTC. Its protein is CASSEGSPQESQYF.

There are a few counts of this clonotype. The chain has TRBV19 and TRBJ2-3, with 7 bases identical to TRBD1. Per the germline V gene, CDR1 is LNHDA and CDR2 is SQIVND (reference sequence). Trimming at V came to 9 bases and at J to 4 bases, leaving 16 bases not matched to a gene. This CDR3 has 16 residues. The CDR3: CASGDRGRGSPDTQYF. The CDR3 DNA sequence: TGTGCCAGCGGAGACCGGGGCAGGGGGTCCCCAGATACGCAGTATTTT.

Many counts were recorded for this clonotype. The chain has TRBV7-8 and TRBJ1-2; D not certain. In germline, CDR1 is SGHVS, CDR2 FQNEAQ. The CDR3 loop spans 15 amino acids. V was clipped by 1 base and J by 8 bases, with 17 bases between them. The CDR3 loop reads CASSLVMSAAAGYTF. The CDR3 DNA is TGTGCCAGCAGCTTAGTCATGTCGGCAGCCGCGGGCTACACCTTC. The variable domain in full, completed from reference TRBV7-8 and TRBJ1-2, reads GAGVSQSPRYKVAKRGQDVALRCDPISGHVSLFWYQQALGQGPEFLTYFQNEAQLDKSGLPSDRFFAERPEGSVSTLKIQRTQQEDSAVYLCASSLVMSAAAGYTFGSGTRLTVV.

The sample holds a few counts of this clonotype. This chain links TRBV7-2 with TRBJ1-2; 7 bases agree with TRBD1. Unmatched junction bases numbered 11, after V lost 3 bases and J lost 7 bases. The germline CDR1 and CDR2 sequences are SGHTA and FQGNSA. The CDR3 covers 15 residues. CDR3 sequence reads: CASSFTQGGDGGYTF. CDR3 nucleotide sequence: TGTGCCAGCAGCTTCACCCAGGGGGGTGATGGTGGCTACACCTTC.

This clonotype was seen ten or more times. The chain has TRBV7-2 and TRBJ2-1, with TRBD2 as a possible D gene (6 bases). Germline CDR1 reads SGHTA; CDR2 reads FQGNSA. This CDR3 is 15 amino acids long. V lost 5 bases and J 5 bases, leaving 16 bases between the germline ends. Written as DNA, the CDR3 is TGTGCCAGCAGCGACAGCGGGCCCGTTAACAATGAGCAGTTCTTC. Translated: CASSDSGPVNNEQFF. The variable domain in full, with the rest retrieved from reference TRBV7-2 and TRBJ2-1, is GAGVSQSPSNKVTEKGKDVELRCDPISGHTALYWYRQSLGQGLEFLIYFQGNSAPDKSGLPSDRFSAERTGGSVSTLTIQRTQQEDSAVYLCASSDSGPVNNEQFFGPGTRLTVL.

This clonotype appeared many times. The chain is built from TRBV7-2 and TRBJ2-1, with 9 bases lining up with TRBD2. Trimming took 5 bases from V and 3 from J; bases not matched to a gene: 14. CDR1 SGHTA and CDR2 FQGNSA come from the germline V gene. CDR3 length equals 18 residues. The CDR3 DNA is TGTGCCAGCAGCACCCCGGCGCGGGGGGGCTTGAACTACAATGAGCAGTTCTTC. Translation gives CASSTPARGGLNYNEQFF.

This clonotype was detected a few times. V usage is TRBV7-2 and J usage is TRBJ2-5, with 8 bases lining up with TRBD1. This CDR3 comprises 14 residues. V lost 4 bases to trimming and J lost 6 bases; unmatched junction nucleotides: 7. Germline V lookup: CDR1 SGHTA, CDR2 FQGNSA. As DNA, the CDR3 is TGTGCCAGCAGCTCCCGGACAGGGATAAAGACCCAGTACTTC. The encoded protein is CASSSRTGIKTQYF.

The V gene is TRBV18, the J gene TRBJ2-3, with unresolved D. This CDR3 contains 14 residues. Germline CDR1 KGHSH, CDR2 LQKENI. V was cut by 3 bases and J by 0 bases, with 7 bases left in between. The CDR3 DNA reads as TGTGCCAGCTCACCGCCCACTAGCACAGATACGCAGTATTTT. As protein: CASSPPTSTDTQYF.

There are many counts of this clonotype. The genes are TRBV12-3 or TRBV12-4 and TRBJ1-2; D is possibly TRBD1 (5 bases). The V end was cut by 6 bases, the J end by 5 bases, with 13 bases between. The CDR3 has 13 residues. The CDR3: CASSLGGLYGYTF. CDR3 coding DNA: TGTGCCAGCAGCCTGGGGGGTCTGTATGGCTACACCTTC.

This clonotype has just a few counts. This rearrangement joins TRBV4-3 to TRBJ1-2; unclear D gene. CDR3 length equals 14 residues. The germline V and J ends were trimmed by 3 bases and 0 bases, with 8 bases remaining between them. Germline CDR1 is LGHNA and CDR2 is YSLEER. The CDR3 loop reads CASSQKEANYGYTF. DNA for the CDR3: TGCGCCAGCAGCCAGAAGGAAGCTAACTATGGCTACACCTTC.

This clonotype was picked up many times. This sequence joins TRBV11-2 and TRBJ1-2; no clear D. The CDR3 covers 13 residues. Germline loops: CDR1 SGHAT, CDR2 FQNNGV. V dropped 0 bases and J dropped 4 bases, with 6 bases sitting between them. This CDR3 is CASSLEFAYGYTF. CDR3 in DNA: TGTGCCAGCAGCTTAGAGTTTGCCTATGGCTACACCTTC.

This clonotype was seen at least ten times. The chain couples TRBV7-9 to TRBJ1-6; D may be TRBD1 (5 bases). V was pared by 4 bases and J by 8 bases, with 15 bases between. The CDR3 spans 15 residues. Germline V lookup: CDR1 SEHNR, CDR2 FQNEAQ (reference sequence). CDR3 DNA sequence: TGTGCCAGCAGCTCCCGAGGAGGGACTTATTCACCCCTCCACTTT. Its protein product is CASSSRGGTYSPLHF.

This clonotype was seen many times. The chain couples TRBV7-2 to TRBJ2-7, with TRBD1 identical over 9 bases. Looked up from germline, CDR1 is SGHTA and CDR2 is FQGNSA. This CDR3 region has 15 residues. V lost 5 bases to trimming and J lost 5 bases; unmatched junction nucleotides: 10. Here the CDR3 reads CASSLRGQGGNEQYF. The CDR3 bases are TGTGCCAGCAGCCTCCGGGGACAGGGTGGTAACGAGCAGTACTTC.

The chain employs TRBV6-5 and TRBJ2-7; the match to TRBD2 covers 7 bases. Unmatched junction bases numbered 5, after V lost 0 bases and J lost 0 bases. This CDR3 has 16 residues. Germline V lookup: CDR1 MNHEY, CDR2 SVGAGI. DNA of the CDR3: TGTGCCAGCAGTTACTCGATTGGCGGGGGCTCCTACGAGCAGTACTTC. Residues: CASSYSIGGGSYEQYF.

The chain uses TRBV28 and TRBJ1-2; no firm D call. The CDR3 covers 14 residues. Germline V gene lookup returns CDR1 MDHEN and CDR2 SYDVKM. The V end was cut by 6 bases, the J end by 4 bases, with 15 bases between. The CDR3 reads CASSTPDAPYGYTF. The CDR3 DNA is TGTGCCAGCAGCACCCCGGACGCTCCCTATGGCTACACCTTC.

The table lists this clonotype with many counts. This CDR3 is CASSPPAGGLNTGELFF. DNA of the CDR3: TGTGCCAGCAGTCCCCCAGCGGGGGGCCTGAACACCGGGGAGCTGTTTTTT. The rearrangement links TRBV6-8 to TRBJ2-2; 9 nucleotides line up with TRBD2. This CDR3 spans 17 amino acids. Germline trimming cut 5 bases from V and 1 base from J; bases unmatched to any gene: 8. CDR1 and CDR2 from the germline V gene are MNHGY and SAAAGT.